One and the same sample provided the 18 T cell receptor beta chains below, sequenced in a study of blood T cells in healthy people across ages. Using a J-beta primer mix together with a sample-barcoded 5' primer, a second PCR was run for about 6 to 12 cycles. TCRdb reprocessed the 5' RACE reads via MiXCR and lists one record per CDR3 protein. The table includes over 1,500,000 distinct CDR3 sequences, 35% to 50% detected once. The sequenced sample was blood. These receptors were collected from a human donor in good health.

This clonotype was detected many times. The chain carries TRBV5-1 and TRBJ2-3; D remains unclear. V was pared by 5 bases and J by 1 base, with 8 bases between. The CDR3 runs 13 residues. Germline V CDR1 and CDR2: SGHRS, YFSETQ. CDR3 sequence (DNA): TGCGCCAGCAGTGGTTGGGGCACAGATACGCAGTATTTT. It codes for CASSGWGTDTQYF. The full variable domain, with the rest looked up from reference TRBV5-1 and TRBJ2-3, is KAGVTQTPRYLIKTRGQQVTLSCSPISGHRSVSWYQQTPGQGLQFLFEYFSETQRNKGNFPGRFSGRQFSNSRSEMNVSTLELGDSALYLCASSGWGTDTQYFGPGTRLTVL.

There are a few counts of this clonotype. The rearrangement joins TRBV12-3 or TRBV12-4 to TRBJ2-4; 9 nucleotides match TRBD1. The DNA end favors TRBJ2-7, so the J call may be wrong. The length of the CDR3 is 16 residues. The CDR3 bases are TGTGCCAGCAGTTCCGCAAACCGGGACAGGGCCTACGAGCAGTACTTC. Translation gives CASSSANRDRAYEQYF.

CDR3 amino acids: CASSEGTNQETQYF. The CDR3 bases are TGTGCCAGCAGCGAAGGGACTAACCAAGAGACCCAGTACTTC. V usage is TRBV9 and J usage is TRBJ2-5, with 7 positions matching TRBD2. V shed 3 bases and J 0 bases; nucleotides not matched to a gene: 2. The germline V gene encodes CDR1 SGDLS and CDR2 YYNGEE. CDR3 length: 14 residues.

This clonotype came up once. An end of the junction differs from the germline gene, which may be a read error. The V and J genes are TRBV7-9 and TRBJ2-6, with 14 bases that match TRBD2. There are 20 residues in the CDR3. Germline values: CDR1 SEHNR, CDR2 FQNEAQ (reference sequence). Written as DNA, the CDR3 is TGTGCCAGCAGCCTTTGGACTAGCGGGGGGAAAAGCTCTGAGGCCAACGTCCTGACTTTC. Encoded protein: CASSLWTSGGKSSEANVLTF.

CDR3 sequence reads: CASSLGIRNNEQFF. The CDR3 DNA sequence: TGTGCCAGCAGCTTAGGGATCCGGAACAATGAGCAGTTCTTC. The chain carries TRBV7-2 and TRBJ2-1; D call uncertain. Germline V gene sequence: CDR1 SGHTA, CDR2 FQGNSA. This CDR3 is built from 14 residues. V was shortened by 1 base and J by 5 bases, with 9 bases between the two germline ends.

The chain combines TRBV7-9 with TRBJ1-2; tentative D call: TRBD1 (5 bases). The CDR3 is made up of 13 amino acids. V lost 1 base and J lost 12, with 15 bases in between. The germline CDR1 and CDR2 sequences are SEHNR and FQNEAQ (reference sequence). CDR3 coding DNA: TGTGCCAGCAGCTTAGAAGGGGCGTGGGGCCACACCTTC. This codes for CASSLEGAWGHTF.

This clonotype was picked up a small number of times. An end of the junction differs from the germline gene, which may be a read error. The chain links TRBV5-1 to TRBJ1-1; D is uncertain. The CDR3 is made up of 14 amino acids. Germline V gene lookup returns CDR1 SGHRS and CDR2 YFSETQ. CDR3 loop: CASSFRRVNTEAFF. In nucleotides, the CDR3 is TGTGCCAGCAGTTTCCGTCGGGTGAACACTGAAGCTTTCTTT.

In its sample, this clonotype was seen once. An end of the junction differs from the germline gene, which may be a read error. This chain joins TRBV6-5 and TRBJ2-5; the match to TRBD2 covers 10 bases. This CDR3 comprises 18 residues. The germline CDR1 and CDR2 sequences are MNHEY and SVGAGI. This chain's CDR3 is CASSYSPSGGPYQGTQYF. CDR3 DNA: TGTGCCAGCAGTTACTCCCCTAGCGGGGGCCCGTACCAAGGGACCCAGTACTTC.

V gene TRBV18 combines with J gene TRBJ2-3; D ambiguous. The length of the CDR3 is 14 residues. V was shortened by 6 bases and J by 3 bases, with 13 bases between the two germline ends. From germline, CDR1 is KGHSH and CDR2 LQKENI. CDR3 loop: CASSRVPVTDTQYF. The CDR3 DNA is TGTGCCAGCTCGCGCGTACCTGTTACAGATACGCAGTATTTT.

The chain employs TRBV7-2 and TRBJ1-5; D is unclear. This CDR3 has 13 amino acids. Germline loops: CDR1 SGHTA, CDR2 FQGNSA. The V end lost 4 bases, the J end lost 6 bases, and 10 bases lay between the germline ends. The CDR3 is CASSSRRSQPQHF. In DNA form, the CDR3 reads TGTGCCAGCAGCTCCCGTCGGTCTCAGCCCCAGCATTTT.

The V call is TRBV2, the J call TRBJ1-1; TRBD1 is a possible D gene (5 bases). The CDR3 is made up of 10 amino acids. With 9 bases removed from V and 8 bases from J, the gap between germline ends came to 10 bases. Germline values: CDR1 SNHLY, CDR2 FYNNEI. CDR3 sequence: CASGGGEAFF. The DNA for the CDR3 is TGTGCCAGTGGGGGAGGGGAAGCTTTCTTT.

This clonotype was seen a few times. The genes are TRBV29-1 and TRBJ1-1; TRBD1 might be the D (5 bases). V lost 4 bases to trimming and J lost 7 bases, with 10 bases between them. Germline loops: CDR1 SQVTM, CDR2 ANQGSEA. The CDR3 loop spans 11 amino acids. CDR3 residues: CSVGGGVEAFF. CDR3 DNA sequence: TGCAGCGTTGGTGGGGGTGTTGAAGCTTTCTTT. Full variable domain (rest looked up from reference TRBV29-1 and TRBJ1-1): SAVISQKPSRDICQRGTSLTIQCQVDSQVTMMFWYRQQPGQSLTLIATANQGSEATYESGFVIDKFPISRPNLTFSTLTVSNMSPEDSSIYLCSVGGGVEAFFGQGTRLTVV.

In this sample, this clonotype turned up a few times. In nucleotides, the CDR3 is TGCGCCAGCAGCCAAGATTTAGAGCCGTTAGGGCCCGATGAGCAGTTCTTC. Its translation is CASSQDLEPLGPDEQFF. The chain carries TRBV4-3 and TRBJ2-1; D gene ambiguous. The CDR3 has 17 amino acids. The V end was cut by 0 bases, the J end by 8 bases, with 20 bases between. CDR1 is LGHNA and CDR2 is YSLEER in the germline V gene.

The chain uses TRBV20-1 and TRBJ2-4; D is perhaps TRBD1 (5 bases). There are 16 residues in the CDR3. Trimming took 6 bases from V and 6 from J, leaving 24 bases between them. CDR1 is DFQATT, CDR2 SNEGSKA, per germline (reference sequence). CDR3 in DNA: TGCAGTGCGGATGGGGCCCCACCTAGTGATCGAAACATTCAGTACTTC. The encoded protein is CSADGAPPSDRNIQYF.

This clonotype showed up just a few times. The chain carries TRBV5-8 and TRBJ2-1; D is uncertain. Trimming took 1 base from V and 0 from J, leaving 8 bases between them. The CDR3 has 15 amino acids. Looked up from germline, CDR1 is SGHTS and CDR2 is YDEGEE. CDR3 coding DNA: TGTGCCAGCAGCTTGTTCAGAAGCTCCTACAATGAGCAGTTCTTC. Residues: CASSLFRSSYNEQFF.

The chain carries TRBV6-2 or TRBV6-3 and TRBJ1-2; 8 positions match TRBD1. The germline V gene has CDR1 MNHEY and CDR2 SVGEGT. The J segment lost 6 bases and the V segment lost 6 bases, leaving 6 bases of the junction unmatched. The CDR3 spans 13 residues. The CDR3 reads CASRPTGGNGYTF. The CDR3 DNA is TGTGCCAGCAGACCTACAGGGGGAAATGGCTACACCTTC.

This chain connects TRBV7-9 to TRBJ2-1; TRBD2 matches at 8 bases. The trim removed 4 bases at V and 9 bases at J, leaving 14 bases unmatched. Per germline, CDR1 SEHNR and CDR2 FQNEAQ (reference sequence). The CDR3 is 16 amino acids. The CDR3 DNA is TGTGCCAGCAGCTCCCGACTCGGGGCGGGAGGCGGTGAGCAGTTCTTC. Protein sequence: CASSSRLGAGGGEQFF. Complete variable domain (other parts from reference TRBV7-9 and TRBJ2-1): DTGVSQNPRHKITKRGQNVTFRCDPISEHNRLYWYRQTLGQGPEFLTYFQNEAQLEKSRLLSDRFSAERPKGSFSTLEIQRTEQGDSAMYLCASSSRLGAGGGEQFFGPGTRLTVL.

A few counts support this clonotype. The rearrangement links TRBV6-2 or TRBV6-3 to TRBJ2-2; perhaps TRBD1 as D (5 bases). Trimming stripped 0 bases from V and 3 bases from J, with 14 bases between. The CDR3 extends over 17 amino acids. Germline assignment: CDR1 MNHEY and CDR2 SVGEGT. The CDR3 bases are TGTGCCAGCAGTTACTCTCAGGGCCCGAGCGACACCGGGGAGCTGTTTTTT. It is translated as CASSYSQGPSDTGELFF.